Below, 27 T cell receptor beta chains from the same sample are listed, as sequenced in a study of T cells in Graves' hyperthyroidism and ophthalmopathy. Amplification targeted TCR beta CDR3 regions from RNA transcripts. The HTBI set primed first-round TCR CDR3 RT-PCR. TCRdb ran MiXCR on the multiplex PCR reads and lists one entry per CDR3 protein. The table lists hundreds of thousands of distinct CDR3 sequences, over 15% of them singletons. The specimen was blood. These TCRs come from a woman between 50 and 59 years old with Graves' hyperthyroidism that later progressed to Graves' ophthalmopathy.

This clonotype was counted a few times. The J gene is TRBJ2-7, the V gene TRBV9; D is possibly TRBD1 (5 bases). Germline V gives CDR1 SGDLS, CDR2 YYNGEE. The CDR3 sequence is 14 residues long. V dropped 0 bases and J dropped 2 bases, with 9 bases sitting between them. CDR3: CASSVVDSPYEQYF. In nucleotides, the CDR3 is TGTGCCAGCAGCGTAGTTGACAGCCCCTACGAGCAGTACTTC.

This clonotype occurred many times. The chain links TRBV12-5 to TRBJ1-1; D is undetermined. Trimming cost V 6 bases and J 4 bases, with 15 bases left between them. CDR3 length equals 14 residues. CDR1 and CDR2 (germline): LGHNT, FRNRAP. The CDR3 loop is CASGPPNTGTEAFF. CDR3 sequence (DNA): TGTGCTAGTGGCCCACCAAACACGGGCACTGAAGCTTTCTTT.

This clonotype was seen a single time. At one end the junction does not follow the germline gene, possibly because of a read error. J is TRBJ1-1 and V is TRBV11-3; 9 bases align to TRBD1. Germline values: CDR1 SGHNT, CDR2 YENEEA. There are 15 residues in the CDR3. The CDR3 region is CASSLKQGADTEAFF. In DNA, the CDR3 is TGCGCCAGCAGCCTTAAACAGGGGGCGGACACTGAAGCTTTCTTT.

This clonotype was seen a few times. Relative to the germline gene, one junction end is altered; a read error may explain this. This chain connects TRBV4-1 to TRBJ2-7; a possible D gene is TRBD1 (5 bases). Looked up from germline, CDR1 is MGHRA and CDR2 is YSYEKL. This CDR3 spans 15 amino acids. DNA for the CDR3: TGCGCCAGCAGCCAAGGGTGGACATCCTCCTACGAGCAATACTTC. It specifies CASSQGWTSSYEQYF.

V and J are TRBV7-9 and TRBJ2-3; 10 bases fit TRBD2. The CDR3 is made up of 20 amino acids. V lost 0 bases to trimming and J lost 2 bases; unmatched junction nucleotides: 14. Germline V gives CDR1 SEHNR, CDR2 FQNEAQ (reference sequence). DNA for the CDR3: TGTGCCAGCAGCTTAGCTCCTAGCGGGGGTGCTACCCTCTTCACAGATACGCAGTATTTT. Translated, it gives CASSLAPSGGATLFTDTQYF.

The chain links TRBV6-5 to TRBJ1-3; 8 bases line up with TRBD1. The germline V gene encodes CDR1 MNHEY and CDR2 SVGAGI. The V segment lost 2 bases and the J segment 0 bases; nucleotides outside the gene matches: 6. This CDR3 region has 17 residues. The CDR3 DNA sequence: TGTGCCAGCAGTTACCCCTACGGACAGGGCTCTGGAAACACCATATATTTT. Amino acid sequence: CASSYPYGQGSGNTIYF.

This clonotype has ten or more counts. The J gene is TRBJ1-1, the V gene TRBV15; D is ambiguous. V dropped 0 bases and J dropped 4 bases, with 12 bases sitting between them. There are 15 residues in the CDR3. The germline V gene has CDR1 LNHNV and CDR2 YYDKDF (reference sequence). CDR3 in amino acids: CATSREIQRSTEAFF. The CDR3 nucleotides read TGTGCCACCAGCAGAGAAATACAGCGGAGCACTGAAGCTTTCTTT.

This clonotype was observed at least ten times. This chain connects TRBV27 to TRBJ2-3, with D perhaps matching TRBD1 (6 bases). V was trimmed by 3 bases and J by 1 base, leaving 11 bases between them. This CDR3 contains 15 residues. Germline V gene lookup returns CDR1 MNHEY and CDR2 SMNVEV (reference sequence). CDR3 bases: TGTGCCAGCAGTTTCAACAGGGTTGGCACAGATACGCAGTATTTT. It is translated as CASSFNRVGTDTQYF.

This clonotype was seen many times. The chain recombines TRBV5-1 with TRBJ1-2; D is unresolved. CDR3 size: 12 residues. With 5 bases removed from V and 8 bases from J, the gap between germline ends came to 13 bases. Germline CDR1 and CDR2: SGHRS and YFSETQ. Here the CDR3 reads CASSFTGLGYTF. Here the CDR3 DNA reads TGCGCCAGCAGTTTCACCGGGCTAGGCTACACCTTC.

The table lists this clonotype with many counts. The V call is TRBV3-1, the J call TRBJ2-1, with 10 bases lining up with TRBD2. J lost 2 bases, V lost 1 base, and 5 bases had no gene match. The CDR3 is 17 residues long. Germline CDR1 is LGHDT and CDR2 is YNNKEL (reference sequence). The CDR3 DNA reads as TGTGCCAGCAGCCAAGTTAAGCTAGCGGGAGCCTACAATGAGCAGTTCTTC. It encodes CASSQVKLAGAYNEQFF.

This clonotype showed up just a few times. V gene TRBV20-1 combines with J gene TRBJ1-3; weak D call: TRBD1 (5 bases). The CDR3 has 16 residues. The germline CDR1 and CDR2 sequences are DFQATT and SNEGSKA (reference sequence). Trimming shortened V by 1 base and J by 2 bases, and 15 bases separated the two germline ends. The CDR3: CSARGGGGAPGNTIYF. The CDR3 coding sequence is TGCAGTGCTAGAGGTGGGGGGGGAGCCCCTGGAAACACCATATATTTT.

This clonotype was picked up many times. The chain employs TRBV3-1 and TRBJ1-5, with D unresolved. This CDR3 has 14 amino acids. Trimming removed 0 bases at V and 2 bases at J, with 5 bases between. Germline V gives CDR1 LGHDT, CDR2 YNNKEL (reference sequence). CDR3 DNA sequence: TGTGCCAGCAGCCAAGAAGGGCGCAATCAGCCCCAGCATTTT. Amino acid sequence: CASSQEGRNQPQHF. Supplemented by reference TRBV3-1 and TRBJ1-5, the full variable domain reads DTAVSQTPKYLVTQMGNDKSIKCEQNLGHDTMYWYKQDSKKFLKIMFSYNNKELIINETVPNRFSPKSPDKAHLNLHINSLELGDSAVYFCASSQEGRNQPQHFGDGTRLSIL.

As for this clonotype: A much larger clone lies a single base off, so this may be a read error. The V and J genes are TRBV5-1 and TRBJ2-3; 10 bases match TRBD1. The germline gives CDR1 SGHRS, CDR2 YFSETQ. The CDR3 spans 15 residues. Here the CDR3 reads CASSRDRGDTNTQYF. As DNA, the CDR3 is TGCGCCAGCAGCAGGGACAGGGGTGACACAAATACGCAGTATTTT.

About this clonotype: This could be a read error, since a much larger clone is one nucleotide away. The rearrangement links TRBV27 to TRBJ1-5, with D possibly being TRBD1 (6 bases). Trimming pared 5 bases from V and 7 bases from J, leaving 15 bases between. This CDR3 comprises 14 residues. The germline gives CDR1 MNHEY, CDR2 SMNVEV (reference sequence). The CDR3, as DNA: TGTGCCAGCAGTGATGGGGCAGGGGAGCAGCCCCAGCATTTT. Translation gives CASSDGAGEQPQHF.

The table lists this clonotype with a few counts. The rearrangement joins TRBV3-1 to TRBJ2-7, with D perhaps assigned TRBD1 or TRBD2 (5 bases each). Trimming pared 1 base from V and 0 bases from J, leaving 13 bases between. Germline V gives CDR1 LGHDT, CDR2 YNNKEL (reference sequence). The CDR3 spans 16 residues. The DNA of the CDR3 is TGTGCCAGCAGCCAAGTGGGACGGGGCCTCTCCTACGAGCAGTACTTC. It yields the protein CASSQVGRGLSYEQYF.

The chain carries TRBV20-1 and TRBJ2-7; 12 bases line up with TRBD2. Germline lookup yields CDR1 DFQATT and CDR2 SNEGSKA (reference sequence). The CDR3 is made up of 15 amino acids. Trimming at V came to 2 bases and at J to 6 bases, leaving 8 bases not matched to a gene. CDR3 bases: TGCAGTGCTAGACTGTGGACTAGCGGGGTTCTCGAGCAGTACTTC. Protein: CSARLWTSGVLEQYF.

Many counts were recorded for this clonotype. The chain joins TRBV18 to TRBJ2-2; 7 bases are shared with TRBD1. Looked up from germline, CDR1 is KGHSH and CDR2 is LQKENI. V trimming: 0 bases; J trimming: 1 base; junction bases outside the gene matches: 2. The CDR3 spans 16 residues. The chain's CDR3 is CASSPPRTGNTGELFF. The DNA of the CDR3 is TGTGCCAGCTCACCACCGAGGACAGGGAACACCGGGGAGCTGTTTTTT.

The chain employs TRBV10-3 and TRBJ2-1, with 11 bases matching TRBD2. Germline values: CDR1 ENHRY, CDR2 SYGVKD. V shed 3 bases and J 7 bases; nucleotides not matched to a gene: 5. The CDR3 loop spans 15 amino acids. DNA for the CDR3: TGTGCCATCAGTGATCTAGCGGGGGGCGGAAATGAGCAGTTCTTC. Its protein is CAISDLAGGGNEQFF.

This clonotype has just a few counts. The chain combines TRBV20-1 with TRBJ1-2; D unclear. CDR3 length equals 12 residues. V gave up 6 bases and J gave up 0 bases, with 8 bases separating them. The V gene's germline CDR1 is DFQATT and CDR2 SNEGSKA (reference sequence). DNA for the CDR3: TGCAGTGCGGACCCGACTAACTATGGCTACACCTTC. Translating it yields CSADPTNYGYTF.

This chain joins TRBV20-1 and TRBJ1-1; D not certain. CDR1 and CDR2 (germline): DFQATT, SNEGSKA (reference sequence). Deletions cut 2 bases from V and 0 bases from J, with 7 bases between. The CDR3 has 13 residues. The CDR3 DNA is TGCAGTGCTAGAAATTTCATGAACACTGAAGCTTTCTTT. Its protein product is CSARNFMNTEAFF.

The CDR3 sequence: CATSGGASTDTQYF. DNA for the CDR3: TGTGCCACCAGTGGGGGGGCGAGCACAGATACGCAGTATTTT. The V call is TRBV24-1, the J call TRBJ2-3; D is perhaps TRBD1 or TRBD2 (6 bases each). Per germline, CDR1 KGHDR and CDR2 SFDVKD. This CDR3 has 14 amino acids. V was clipped by 5 bases and J by 0 bases, with 8 bases between them.

This clonotype was detected many times. The gene calls are TRBV27 and TRBJ1-3, with a possible D match to TRBD1 (5 bases). The CDR3 covers 15 residues. V lost 2 bases and J 0 bases, leaving 8 bases between the germline ends. Germline CDR1 and CDR2: MNHEY and SMNVEV (reference sequence). The CDR3 loop reads CASSLQGSSGNTIYF. The CDR3 region has the DNA TGTGCCAGCAGTTTACAGGGAAGCTCTGGAAACACCATATATTTT.

A single count supports this clonotype. The chain combines TRBV7-2 with TRBJ2-4; D is perhaps TRBD1 or TRBD2 (5 bases each). Trimming stripped 3 bases from V and 1 base from J, with 16 bases between. CDR1 is SGHTA, CDR2 FQGNSA, per germline. The length of the CDR3 is 17 residues. The CDR3 here is CASSFSSVGVAKNIQYF. The CDR3, as DNA: TGTGCCAGCAGCTTTAGCTCGGTGGGGGTTGCCAAAAACATTCAGTACTTC.

Concerning this clonotype itself: An end of the junction does not agree with germline; a read error may underlie this. The chain uses TRBV6-1 and TRBJ1-5; tentative D call: TRBD1 (5 bases). CDR1 MNHNS and CDR2 SASEGT come from the germline V gene. CDR3 length: 14 amino acids. Here the CDR3 DNA reads TGTACCAGCATCGAGGGCAGGGTAGGTCAGCCCCAGCATTTT. This gives the protein CTSIEGRVGQPQHF.

This clonotype has ten or more counts. The J gene is TRBJ1-5, the V gene TRBV7-8; no definite D call. The V gene's germline CDR1 is SGHVS and CDR2 FQNEAQ. V lost 5 bases and J lost 1, with 12 bases in between. The CDR3 is 15 amino acids. The CDR3 is CASSPRRVSNQPQHF. CDR3 nucleotide sequence: TGTGCCAGCAGCCCGCGAAGAGTGAGCAATCAGCCCCAGCATTTT.

The rearrangement uses TRBV10-1 and TRBJ1-1; possibly TRBD1 for D (5 bases). The germline V gene has CDR1 WNHNN and CDR2 SYGVQD (reference sequence). The CDR3 is made up of 14 amino acids. Trimming removed 8 bases from V and 6 bases from J, with 19 bases in between. The CDR3 is CASSKNKGLAEAFF. The CDR3 DNA follows: TGCGCCAGCTCAAAGAACAAGGGGTTAGCTGAAGCTTTCTTT.

This clonotype was seen many times. This chain joins TRBV19 and TRBJ1-1; possibly TRBD1 for D (5 bases). The CDR3 spans 13 residues. Between the trimmed V and J ends, which lost 3 bases and 6 bases, there was a span of 11 bases. Germline V gene data show CDR1 as LNHDA and CDR2 as SQIVND (reference sequence). The CDR3 sequence: CASSMGLVAEAFF. The CDR3 nucleotides are TGTGCCAGTAGTATGGGGCTGGTGGCTGAAGCTTTCTTT.